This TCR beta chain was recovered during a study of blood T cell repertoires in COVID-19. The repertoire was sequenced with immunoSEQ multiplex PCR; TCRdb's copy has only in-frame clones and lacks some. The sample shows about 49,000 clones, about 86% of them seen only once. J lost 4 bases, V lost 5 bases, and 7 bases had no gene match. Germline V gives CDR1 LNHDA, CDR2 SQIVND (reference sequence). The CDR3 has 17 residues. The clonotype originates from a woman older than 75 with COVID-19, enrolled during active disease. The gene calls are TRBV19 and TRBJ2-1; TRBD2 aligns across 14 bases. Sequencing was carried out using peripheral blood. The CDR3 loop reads CASSLGTSGSMYNEQFF. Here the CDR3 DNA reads TGTGCCAGTAGTCTCGGGACTAGCGGGAGTATGTACAATGAGCAGTTCTTC. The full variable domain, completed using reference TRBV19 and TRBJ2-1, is DGGITQSPKYLFRKEGQNVTLSCEQNLNHDAMYWYRQDPGQGLRLIYYSQIVNDFQKGDIAEGYSVSREKKESFPLTVTSAQKNPTAFYLCASSLGTSGSMYNEQFFGPGTRLTVL.